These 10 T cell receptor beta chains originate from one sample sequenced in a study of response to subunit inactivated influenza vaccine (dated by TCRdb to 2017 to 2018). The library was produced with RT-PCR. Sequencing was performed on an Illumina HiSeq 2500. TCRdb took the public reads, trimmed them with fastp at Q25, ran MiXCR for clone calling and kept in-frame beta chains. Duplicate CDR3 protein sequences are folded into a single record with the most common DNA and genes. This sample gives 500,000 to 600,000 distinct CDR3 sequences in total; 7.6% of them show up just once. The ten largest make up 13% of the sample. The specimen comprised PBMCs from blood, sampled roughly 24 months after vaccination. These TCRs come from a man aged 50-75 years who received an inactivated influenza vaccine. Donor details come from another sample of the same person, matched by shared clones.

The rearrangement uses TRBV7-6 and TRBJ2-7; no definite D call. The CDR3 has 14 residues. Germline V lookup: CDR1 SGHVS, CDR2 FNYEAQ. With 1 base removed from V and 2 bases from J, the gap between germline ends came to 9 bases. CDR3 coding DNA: TGTGCCAGCAGCTTAGACGCGTTACCCTACGAGCAGTACTTC. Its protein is CASSLDALPYEQYF. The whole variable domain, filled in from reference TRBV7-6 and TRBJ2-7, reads GAGVSQSPRYKVTKRGQDVALRCDPISGHVSLYWYRQALGQGPEFLTYFNYEAQQDKSGLPNDRFSAERPEGSISTLTIQRTEQRDSAMYRCASSLDALPYEQYFGPGTRLTVT.

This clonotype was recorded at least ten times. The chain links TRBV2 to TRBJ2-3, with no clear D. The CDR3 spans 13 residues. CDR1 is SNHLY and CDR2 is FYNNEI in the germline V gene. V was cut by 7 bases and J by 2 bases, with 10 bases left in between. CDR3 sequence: CASNGPFTDTQYF. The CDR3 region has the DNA TGTGCCAGCAATGGACCATTCACAGATACGCAGTATTTT. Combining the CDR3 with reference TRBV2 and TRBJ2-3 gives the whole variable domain EPEVTQTPSHQVTQMGQEVILRCVPISNHLYFYWYRQILGQKVEFLVSFYNNEISEKSEIFDDQFSVERPDGSNFTLKIRSTKLEDSAMYFCASNGPFTDTQYFGPGTRLTVL.

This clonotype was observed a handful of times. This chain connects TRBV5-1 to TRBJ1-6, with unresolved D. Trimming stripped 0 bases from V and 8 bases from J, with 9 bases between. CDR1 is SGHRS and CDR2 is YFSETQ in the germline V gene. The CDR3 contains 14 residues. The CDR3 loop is CASSLALRDSPLHF. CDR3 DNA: TGCGCCAGCAGCTTGGCCCTGCGGGATTCACCCCTCCACTTT.

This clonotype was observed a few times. The CDR3 sequence: CASRGLAGELFF. Written as DNA, the CDR3 is TGTGCCAGCAGAGGACTGGCCGGGGAGCTGTTTTTT. The V gene is TRBV6-2 or TRBV6-3, the J gene TRBJ2-2, with a possible D match to TRBD2 (5 bases). Trimming removed 6 bases at V and 6 bases at J, with 8 bases between. The CDR3 sequence is 12 residues long. Germline V gives CDR1 MNHEY, CDR2 SVGEGT.

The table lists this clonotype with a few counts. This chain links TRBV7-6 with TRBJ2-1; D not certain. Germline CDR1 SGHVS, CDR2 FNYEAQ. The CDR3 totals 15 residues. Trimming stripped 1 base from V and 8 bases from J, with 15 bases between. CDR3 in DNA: TGTGCCAGCAGCTTAGAGGGCGGCCAAGTCTATGAGCAGTTCTTC. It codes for CASSLEGGQVYEQFF.

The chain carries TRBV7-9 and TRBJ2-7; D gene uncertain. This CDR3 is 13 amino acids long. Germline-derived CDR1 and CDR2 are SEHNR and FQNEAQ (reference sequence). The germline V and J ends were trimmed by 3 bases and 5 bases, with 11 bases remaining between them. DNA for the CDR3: TGTGCCAGCAGCTTTAGTACGTCCCACGAGCAGTACTTC. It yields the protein CASSFSTSHEQYF.

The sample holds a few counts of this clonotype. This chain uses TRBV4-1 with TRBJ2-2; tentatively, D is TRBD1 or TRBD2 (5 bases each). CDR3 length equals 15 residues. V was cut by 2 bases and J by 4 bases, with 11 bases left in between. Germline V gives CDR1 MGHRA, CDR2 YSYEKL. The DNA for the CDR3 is TGCGCCAGCAGCCAACTACCTGGGGGCACCGGGGAGCTGTTTTTT. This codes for CASSQLPGGTGELFF.

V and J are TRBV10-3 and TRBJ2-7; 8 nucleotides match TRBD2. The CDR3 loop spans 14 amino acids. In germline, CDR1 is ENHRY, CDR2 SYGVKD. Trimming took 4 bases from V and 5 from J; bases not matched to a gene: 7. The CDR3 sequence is CAISGSGNGDEQYF. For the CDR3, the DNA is TGTGCCATCAGTGGTAGCGGGAATGGTGACGAGCAGTACTTC.

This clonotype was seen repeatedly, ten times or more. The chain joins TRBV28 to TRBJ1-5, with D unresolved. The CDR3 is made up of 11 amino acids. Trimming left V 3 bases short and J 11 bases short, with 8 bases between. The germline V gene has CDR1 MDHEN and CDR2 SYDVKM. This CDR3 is CASSFQESQHF. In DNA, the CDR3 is TGTGCCAGCAGTTTCCAGGAATCCCAGCATTTT.

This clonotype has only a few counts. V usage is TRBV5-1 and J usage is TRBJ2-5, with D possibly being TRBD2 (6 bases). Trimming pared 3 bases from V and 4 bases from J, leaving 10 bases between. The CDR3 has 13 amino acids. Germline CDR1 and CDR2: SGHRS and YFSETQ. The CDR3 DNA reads TGCGCCAGCAGCTGGGGGACTGGAGAGACCCAGTACTTC. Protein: CASSWGTGETQYF.